This TCR beta chain appears in the sequencing data of a study of cytomegalovirus exposure and HLA in healthy donors. Healthy bone marrow donors made up the cohort. Study conclusions and caveats: It was about 180 TCR beta chains that were listed as cytomegalovirus-associated. Some V segments, TRBV6-2 and TRBV6-3 among them, were indistinguishable and were therefore excluded.

PCR amplification relied on 60 Vbeta primers (plus 13 Jbeta primers). Data came from immunoSEQ multiplex PCR; TCRdb stores just in-frame clones and leaves some out. This sample's clone table lists about 58,000 clones. The V segment lost 2 bases and the J segment 5 bases; nucleotides outside the gene matches: 3. The CDR3 consists of 13 residues. Germline V gives CDR1 SGHRS, CDR2 YFSETQ. For this clone: The antigen is undetermined.

The rearrangement joins TRBV5-1 to TRBJ2-5; 7 bases match TRBD2. The sequenced material came from PBMCs. The origin of this receptor is a woman aged 18-30 years in good health and CMV-seronegative. DNA of the CDR3: TGCGCCAGCAGCTTTGGGGGGGACGAGACCCAGTACTTC. Its translation is CASSFGGDETQYF. The whole variable domain, filled in from reference TRBV5-1 and TRBJ2-5, reads KAGVTQTPRYLIKTRGQQVTLSCSPISGHRSVSWYQQTPGQGLQFLFEYFSETQRNKGNFPGRFSGRQFSNSRSEMNVSTLELGDSALYLCASSFGGDETQYFGPGTRLLVL.